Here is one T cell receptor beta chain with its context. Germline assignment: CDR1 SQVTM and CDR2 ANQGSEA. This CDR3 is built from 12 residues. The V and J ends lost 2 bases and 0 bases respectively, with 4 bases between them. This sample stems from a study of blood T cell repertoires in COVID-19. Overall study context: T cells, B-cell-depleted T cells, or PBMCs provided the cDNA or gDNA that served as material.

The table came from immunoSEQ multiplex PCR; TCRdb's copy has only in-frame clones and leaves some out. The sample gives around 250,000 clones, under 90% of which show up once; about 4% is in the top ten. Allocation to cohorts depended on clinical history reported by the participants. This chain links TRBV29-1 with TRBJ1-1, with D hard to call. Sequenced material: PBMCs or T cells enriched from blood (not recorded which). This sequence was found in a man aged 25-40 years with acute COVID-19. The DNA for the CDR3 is TGCAGCGTTGAATTTATGAACACTGAAGCTTTCTTT. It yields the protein CSVEFMNTEAFF.